Included here is one T cell receptor (beta chain) sequence, with context. This clone was seen only once. Its antigen has not been determined. No base quality values were provided; no much bigger clone lies one nucleotide off. The cohort comprised fewer than 750 healthy bone marrow donors. At the time of sampling, all cohort members were nominally healthy, though unrecorded immune exposures were likely present. The donor tested CMV seropositive and was one of the 289 seropositive cohort members. Each donor provided a peripheral blood sample, and peripheral blood mononuclear cells were used for TCR beta sequencing. The Qiagen DNeasy Blood Extraction Kit was used to extract genomic DNA from the blood cell samples. The sample is drawn from a study of cytomegalovirus exposure and HLA in healthy donors (dated by TCRdb to 2015 to 2018). At the level of the whole study: An earlier analysis of 587 of the donors reported roughly 300 Gb of sequence data and some 120 million unique TCR beta sequences from 150 million to 200 million T cells. An early release covering more than 500 HLA-typed donors comprised approximately 290 gigabases of sequencing data and around 80 million unique TCR sequences. Of the 398 genotyped donors, about 84% fell in the genetic ancestry cluster associated with self-reported Caucasian donors. The study aimed to test whether cataloging public T cell receptors could reveal signatures of past pathogen exposure. Using immunosequencing, the study profiled T cell repertoires from 500 to 800 subjects and related those repertoires to cytomegalovirus serostatus. A separate validation cohort of roughly 120 different subjects was used in addition to the approximately 640-subject first cohort. High-throughput TCR immunosequencing, statistical association of individual TCRs with disease status, and machine learning were combined to predict cytomegalovirus infection status. In a later analysis, previously published TCR beta repertoires from several hundred donors were re-analyzed and high-resolution HLA genotyping was added so that TCR occurrence patterns could be studied. In the later analysis, no new phenotypic data were used to find candidate immune exposures; instead, reliance was placed on TCR beta sequences and their occurrence across donors. An earlier analysis of several hundred of the donors applied high-throughput TCR beta sequencing to assess whether each TCR beta V gene segment acted as functional or pseudogenic. Donor age, sex, ethnicity and CMV serostatus were compiled together with the repertoire data. Genome-wide SNP genotypes for about 65% of the roughly 670 donors were used in a later genetic analysis, which treated that subset as a discovery cohort. All discovery cohort repertoires had been generated using a single sequencing platform. Both class I and class II loci were covered by HLA typing, at four-digit resolution. Typing coverage varied by locus: roughly 629-640 donors for A, B, C, DRB1 and DQB1; 522 for DQA1; about 600 for DPA1; approximately 470 for DPB1. Several DR-DQ haplotypes were treated as single units for association and clustering because of strong linkage in the cohort. Among about 400 genotyped donors of the cohort, an average of approximately 240,000 unique TCR beta nucleotide sequences was sequenced per donor, of which 15% to 20% were non-productive.

Results and caveats for the whole study, not just this receptor: In a later analysis, several top co-occurrence clusters were reported to appear linked to parvovirus B19, influenza, CMV and Epstein-Barr virus. This cohort had only TCR beta chains sequenced, and the lack of alpha or paired-chain data limited which features could be detected. The study listed 150 to 200 TCR beta chains as associated with cytomegalovirus. V-gene and J-gene trimming of TCR beta chains was associated with a missense DCLRE1C variant in a later genetic analysis, and the association was replicated in an independent cohort. Presence/absence analyses assumed roughly uniform sequencing depth across donors, an assumption that may not hold. Specific HLA alleles were associated with around 18,000 TCR beta sequences at a false discovery rate of 0.05 in a later analysis. According to a later analysis, TCR association rates differed among HLA loci, with DRB1 alleles showing the most associated TCRs and HLA-C alleles showing the fewest. A further reported finding was that TCR beta sequences accurately predicted the HLA-A and HLA-B alleles for most subjects in the first cohort. Some IMGT-functional V segments, including TRBV6-2 and TRBV6-3, could not be distinguished by the 87-base-pair reads and were therefore excluded. The authors suggested that the approach could potentially be extended to other disease states and immunological phenotypes. In a later analysis, HLA-associated TCR beta chains showed more clonal expansion and lower generation probabilities than non-associated chains that were equally common. CMV serostatus was the only immune exposure information available for the cohort. While some public TCRs were present in many individuals, most TCR sequences turned up only very rarely across donors. HLA typing was unavailable for some donors at each locus, so association tests used only the typed subset. An earlier analysis of approximately 500 of the donors showed that most TCR beta V segments appeared in productive rearrangements either about 87% or about 30% of the time, which broadly matched IMGT annotations. Strong co-occurrence of HLA alleles, especially DR and DQ, made assigning TCR associations to individual alleles difficult. Linkage disequilibrium might explain the correlated functional status among segregating V segments, but an unknown experimental factor could not be ruled out. According to a later analysis, most CMV-associated TCR beta chains appeared to be HLA-restricted, and the HLA associations seemed to be driven largely by CMV exposure. In vitro tests confirmed that a few of the cytomegalovirus-associated TCR beta chains recognize cytomegalovirus antigens. The classifier was reported to diagnose cytomegalovirus status with high specificity and sensitivity in both the original and validation cohorts. The sequencing pipeline was judged likely to have produced a cluster of highly shared sequence variants as a technical artifact. A later genetic analysis reported fewer N-insertions in productive TCRs among donors in an Asian-associated ancestry cluster than the roughly 690-donor mean. Over 15 rarely observed V segments, including chromosome 9 orphons, were excluded from the earlier analysis of just under 600 of the donors because counts were too low.

Library generation was performed with the immunoSEQ multiplex PCR assay. For the multiplex PCR, a mixture combining 60 forward primers for TCR Vbeta segments and 13 reverse primers for TCR Jbeta segments was used. A multiplex PCR assay on genomic DNA amplified the CDR3 region of rearranged TCR beta genes. On the Illumina HiSeq System, the amplified TCR beta libraries were sequenced as 87-base-pair reads. The published analysis was carried out like this. A later analysis counted about 82 million unique TCR beta chains across the 666 repertoires, and some 11 million of these chains were shared by at least two donors. Raw reads were error-corrected and collapsed into unique sequences by a nearest-neighbor algorithm in which closely related sequences were merged to remove PCR and sequencing errors. V, D and J gene segments were assigned by aligning CDR3 sequences to IMGT reference sequences. For a sequence to be retained, a match of at least six nucleotides to both a V gene segment and a J gene segment was required. Rearrangements were called productive when the CDR3 lacked stop codons and stayed in frame with V and J; all others were non-productive. Following IMGT convention, CDR3 was defined as the stretch from the second conserved V-encoded cysteine to the conserved J-encoded phenylalanine. Sequences without an unambiguous match to a single V gene segment were excluded from the earlier analysis of 500 to 700 of the donors. In an earlier analysis of some 590 of the donors, a V segment was called functional when productive rearrangements were above 56.7%, and segregating when the standard deviation between donors exceeded 5%. A statistical classification framework was developed to diagnose cytomegalovirus status using the catalog of TCR beta chain sequences. V and J gene assignment, in a later analysis, came from comparing TCR nucleotide sequences with IMGT/GENE-DB human TR gene sequences. The TCRdist pipeline was used in a later analysis to assign CDR3 sequences and most-parsimonious VDJ recombination scenarios. In a later analysis, every TCR beta chain was defined by the combination of its CDR3 amino acid sequence and its V-gene family, and reads without a unique V-gene family were dropped. A later analysis removed 550 to 700 highly shared, low-generation-probability nucleotide sequences to deal with suspected cross-contamination and a sequencing artifact. In a later analysis, a clonal expansion index for each public chain was calculated from normalized within-repertoire ranks of inferred template counts. Generation probabilities in a later analysis came from a VDJ recombination model fitted to out-of-frame rearrangements, and those results were checked against IGoR. A later analysis scored TCR-TCR, TCR-HLA and TCR-CMV co-occurrence with hypergeometric tests, applying a repertoire-size bias correction to TCR pairs. A later analysis estimated false discovery rates by permuting HLA or CMV assignments 20 times. In a later analysis, co-occurring TCRs were grouped using DBSCAN, with TCRdist sequence similarity added in when clustering inside HLA-allele-positive subsets. Repertoires with fewer than 30,000 or more than 120,000 public chains, plus five repertoires with anomalous nucleotide sharing, were excluded from co-occurrence clustering. TCRdb limited this immuneACCESS table to in-frame rearrangements with V and J called. A share of clones is missing; checked studies link under half to unresolved V genes, and the rest is unexplained. The V and J calls and the clone size are those of that table, but D and trimming were determined from the DNA. The sample yields approximately 120,000 clones; around four fifths were counted once. The ten largest clonotypes hold over 3% of the sample.

Counted from cysteine to phenylalanine, this CDR3 has 16 amino acids. Of all the DNA, just the CDR3 is kept, 48 bases in frame from base 1. Trimmed from V: 3 bases; trimmed from J: 3 bases; junction bases lacking a gene match: 11. CDR1 and CDR2 were assigned from the germline V gene as SGHRS and YFSETQ. The source of this sequence is a woman in her 40s in good health and CMV-seropositive. The receptor chain draws on TRBV5-1 and TRBJ2-5; 7 middle bases align to TRBD2. The material sequenced was PBMCs. Here is the DNA: TGCGCCAGCAGCTGGAGGGGATCTAGCGGTAAAGAGACCCAGTACTTC. Translated, this is CASSWRGSSGKETQYF. The variable domain in full, with residues beyond the CDR3 obtained from the reference TRBV5-1 and TRBJ2-5 genes, is KAGVTQTPRYLIKTRGQQVTLSCSPISGHRSVSWYQQTPGQGLQFLFEYFSETQRNKGNFPGRFSGRQFSNSRSEMNVSTLELGDSALYLCASSWRGSSGKETQYFGPGTRLLVL.